These 22 T cell receptor beta chains originate from one sample sequenced in a study of regulatory T cells in long-lasting Graves disease. This sample's time point: newly diagnosed GD, antithyroid drugs for less than 3 months. From RNA extracted from PBMCs, the TCR library was made. Arm-PCR with iRepertoire HTBI primers amplified the CDR3 regions for these TCR beta libraries. Each CDR3 protein is one row after TCRdb ran MiXCR on the multiplex PCR reads. The sample records approximately 480,000 distinct CDR3 sequences, 15% to 20% being singletons. The data also belong to a second study, concerning T cells in Graves' hyperthyroidism and ophthalmopathy.

This material consisted of peripheral blood mononuclear cells (PBMCs), taken at new diagnosis, from a patient treated with antithyroid drugs. The receptors stem from a man in his forties with Graves disease.

In its sample, this clonotype was seen a few times. V is TRBV6-2 or TRBV6-3 and J is TRBJ2-3; TRBD2 might be the D (7 bases). V was clipped by 5 bases and J by 0 bases, with 21 bases between them. Germline CDR1 reads MNHEY; CDR2 reads SVGEGT. The CDR3 loop spans 18 amino acids. The CDR3 sequence: CASSELAGGGGSTDTQYF. CDR3 DNA sequence: TGTGCCAGCAGTGAACTGGCCGGCGGGGGCGGTAGCACAGATACGCAGTATTTT.

This clonotype has ten or more counts. The V and J genes are TRBV6-1 and TRBJ2-7; the D gene is possibly TRBD2 (6 bases). This CDR3 is 15 amino acids long. V was trimmed by 3 bases and J by 1 base, leaving 13 bases between them. Germline V CDR1 and CDR2: MNHNS, SASEGT. The CDR3 DNA is TGTGCCAGCAGTGATCGGCGGGAAGGGTCCTACGAGCAGTACTTC. Protein product: CASSDRREGSYEQYF.

This clonotype has a count of ten or more. V gene TRBV28 combines with J gene TRBJ2-5; 8 nucleotides match TRBD2. Losses at the gene ends were 6 bases for V and 3 bases for J; bases not matched to a gene: 15. Germline V gene sequence: CDR1 MDHEN, CDR2 SYDVKM. This CDR3 is built from 17 residues. The CDR3 DNA sequence: TGTGCCAGCAGCTTCTGGCGGGGTCAAGCGGGGGAAGAGACCCAGTACTTC. This sequence encodes CASSFWRGQAGEETQYF.

This clonotype was counted at least ten times. V and J are TRBV3-1 and TRBJ2-4; D not resolved. Germline V lookup: CDR1 LGHDT, CDR2 YNNKEL (reference sequence). This CDR3 has 16 amino acids. V was shortened by 1 base and J by 7 bases, with 17 bases between the two germline ends. This CDR3 reads CASSQGAAWGQNIQYF. The CDR3, as DNA: TGTGCCAGCAGCCAAGGGGCGGCGTGGGGTCAGAACATTCAGTACTTC.

In its sample, this clonotype was seen many times. The rearrangement joins TRBV10-3 to TRBJ1-1; TRBD1 agrees at 11 bases. The trim removed 9 bases at V and 1 base at J, leaving 4 bases unmatched. CDR1 ENHRY and CDR2 SYGVKD come from the germline V gene. The CDR3 extends over 14 amino acids. The CDR3, as DNA: TGTGCCATGCGGACAGGGGGCACGAACACTGAAGCTTTCTTT. Amino acids: CAMRTGGTNTEAFF.

This clonotype was seen repeatedly, ten times or more. The chain is built from TRBV18 and TRBJ2-5; the match to TRBD1 covers 9 bases. The V gene's germline CDR1 is KGHSH and CDR2 LQKENI. V dropped 5 bases and J dropped 5; count of bases not matched to a gene: 3. This CDR3 comprises 13 residues. This CDR3 is CASSADRGETQYF. The CDR3 coding sequence is TGTGCCAGCTCAGCGGACAGGGGCGAGACCCAGTACTTC. The full variable domain, with the rest looked up from reference TRBV18 and TRBJ2-5, is NAGVMQNPRHLVRRRGQEARLRCSPMKGHSHVYWYRQLPEEGLKFMVYLQKENIIDESGMPKERFSAEFPKEGPSILRIQQVVRGDSAAYFCASSADRGETQYFGPGTRLLVL.

There are many counts of this clonotype. The chain combines TRBV7-2 with TRBJ1-4; unclear D gene. CDR3 length equals 17 residues. Trimming removed 1 base at V and 2 bases at J, with 14 bases between. In germline, CDR1 is SGHTA, CDR2 FQGNSA. The CDR3 spells CASSLGEGITTNEKLFF. CDR3 nucleotides: TGTGCCAGCAGCTTAGGGGAGGGTATCACGACTAATGAAAAACTGTTTTTT.

About this clonotype itself: This could be a read error, since a much larger clone is one nucleotide away. V gene TRBV12-3 or TRBV12-4 combines with J gene TRBJ2-2; 10 nucleotides match TRBD1. The CDR3 spans 15 residues. CDR3 amino acids: CASSRRQGASGGLFF. As DNA, the CDR3 is TGTGCCAGCAGCCGAAGACAGGGGGCGTCCGGGGGGCTGTTTTTT.

This clonotype showed up many times. V usage is TRBV7-9 and J usage is TRBJ2-5, with D perhaps matching TRBD2 (5 bases). The V end lost 2 bases, the J end lost 4 bases, and 11 bases lay between the germline ends. The CDR3 loop spans 14 amino acids. Germline loops: CDR1 SEHNR, CDR2 FQNEAQ (reference sequence). Written as DNA, the CDR3 is TGTGCCAGCAGCTTAACGGGGAAGGGAGAGACCCAGTACTTC. Protein product: CASSLTGKGETQYF. The full variable domain, rest sourced from reference TRBV7-9 and TRBJ2-5, is DTGVSQNPRHKITKRGQNVTFRCDPISEHNRLYWYRQTLGQGPEFLTYFQNEAQLEKSRLLSDRFSAERPKGSFSTLEIQRTEQGDSAMYLCASSLTGKGETQYFGPGTRLLVL.

V and J are TRBV9 and TRBJ1-4, with D uncertain. The length of the CDR3 is 15 residues. Germline CDR1 SGDLS, CDR2 YYNGEE. Between the trimmed V and J ends, which lost 3 bases and 8 bases, there was a span of 17 bases. The CDR3 nucleotides are TGTGCCAGCAGCGGCCAAGGACGGGGAGACGAAAAACTGTTTTTT. The encoded protein is CASSGQGRGDEKLFF. The variable domain in full, completed from reference TRBV9 and TRBJ1-4, reads DSGVTQTPKHLITATGQRVTLRCSPRSGDLSVYWYQQSLDQGLQFLIQYYNGEERAKGNILERFSAQQFPDLHSELNLSSLELGDSALYFCASSGQGRGDEKLFFGSGTQLSVL.

This clonotype was counted at least ten times. The CDR3 nucleotides are TGTGCCAGCAGCAATTCAAAGCGGACCTACACAGATACGCAGTATTTT. The encoded protein is CASSNSKRTYTDTQYF. The rearrangement links TRBV3-1 to TRBJ2-3; possible D gene TRBD2, 5 bases. V lost 5 bases and J lost 2, with 17 bases in between. The V gene's germline CDR1 is LGHDT and CDR2 YNNKEL (reference sequence). This CDR3 contains 16 residues.

This clonotype was counted ten times or more. The chain joins TRBV9 to TRBJ2-1, with TRBD2 identical over 10 bases. Germline V gene sequence: CDR1 SGDLS, CDR2 YYNGEE. The CDR3 has 17 residues. The ends lost 3 bases at V and 0 bases at J; junction bases unmatched: 6. The CDR3 loop reads CASSAGLADYSYNEQFF. CDR3 sequence (DNA): TGTGCCAGCAGCGCTGGACTAGCGGACTACTCCTACAATGAGCAGTTCTTC. Full variable domain (remainder filled in from reference TRBV9 and TRBJ2-1): DSGVTQTPKHLITATGQRVTLRCSPRSGDLSVYWYQQSLDQGLQFLIQYYNGEERAKGNILERFSAQQFPDLHSELNLSSLELGDSALYFCASSAGLADYSYNEQFFGPGTRLTVL.

V usage is TRBV29-1 and J usage is TRBJ2-4, with a weak D call TRBD1 (5 bases). V lost 5 bases and J 0 bases, leaving 23 bases between the germline ends. This CDR3 region has 18 residues. Germline V gene data show CDR1 as SQVTM and CDR2 as ANQGSEA. The CDR3 DNA reads TGCAGCGTTCTATTTTGGAGCCCAGACAGTAAAGCCAAAAACATTCAGTACTTC. This sequence encodes CSVLFWSPDSKAKNIQYF.

The V and J genes are TRBV29-1 and TRBJ1-3; no firm D call. Trimming pared 2 bases from V and 2 bases from J, leaving 7 bases between. This CDR3 has 13 amino acids. Germline-derived CDR1 and CDR2 are SQVTM and ANQGSEA. The CDR3 DNA is TGCAGCGTTGAATCGGCGCCTGGAAACACCATATATTTT. It specifies CSVESAPGNTIYF.

This clonotype has a handful of counts. The DNA for the CDR3 is TGTGCCAGCGCCCCTTCTCGGGGACAGGGGTACTCAAATGGCGAGCAGTACTTC. This translates into CASAPSRGQGYSNGEQYF. V gene TRBV6-1 combines with J gene TRBJ2-7; 10 bases line up with TRBD1. In germline, CDR1 is MNHNS, CDR2 SASEGT. The V gene end was trimmed by 8 bases and the J gene end by 6 bases; junction bases not matched to a gene: 22. CDR3 length: 18 amino acids.

In regard to this clonotype: Being one base from a much bigger clone, this may be a read error. Because it lacks the conserved phenylalanine or tryptophan at the end, this CDR3 is likely a read error. The V and J genes are TRBV12-5 and TRBJ2-7; 9 positions match TRBD1. The CDR3 is 15 residues long. Germline V gene lookup returns CDR1 LGHNT and CDR2 FRNRAP. V lost 5 bases, J lost 1 base, and 6 bases stayed unmatched. The CDR3 reads CASGAGTGWSYEQYY. In nucleotides, the CDR3 is TGTGCTAGTGGTGCGGGGACAGGGTGGTCCTACGAGCAGTACTAC.

There are a few counts of this clonotype. The chain links TRBV3-1 to TRBJ2-5, with 7 bases fitting TRBD1. Germline V gene data show CDR1 as LGHDT and CDR2 as YNNKEL (reference sequence). This CDR3 spans 15 amino acids. The V segment lost 4 bases and the J segment 0 bases; nucleotides outside the gene matches: 5. The CDR3 reads CASSLRDRYQETQYF. CDR3 bases: TGTGCCAGCAGCCTTCGGGACAGATACCAAGAGACCCAGTACTTC.

Comments on this clonotype: The conserved phenylalanine or tryptophan normally closing the CDR3 is absent here, so this likely arose from a read error. This sequence joins TRBV27 and TRBJ2-2; maybe TRBD1 (6 bases). Germline-derived CDR1 and CDR2 are MNHEY and SMNVEV (reference sequence). The CDR3 length is 15 residues. V shed 5 bases and J shed 5 bases, with 15 bases lying between them. The CDR3 loop is CASSHGNRVTGELFL. The CDR3 DNA sequence: TGTGCCAGCAGTCATGGGAACAGGGTAACCGGGGAGCTGTTTCTT.

In its sample, this clonotype was seen a few times. The V and J genes are TRBV9 and TRBJ2-5, with 9 bases matching TRBD1. The V and J ends lost 2 bases and 4 bases, in that order; junction bases with no gene match: 6. Germline assignment: CDR1 SGDLS and CDR2 YYNGEE. There are 15 residues in the CDR3. Here the CDR3 DNA reads TGTGCCAGCAGCGTGGAGGGACAGGGTGGAGAGACCCAGTACTTC. Translating it yields CASSVEGQGGETQYF.

This clonotype was seen ten or more times. The chain combines TRBV7-9 with TRBJ2-5; maybe TRBD1 (5 bases). Germline V gene data show CDR1 as SEHNR and CDR2 as FQNEAQ (reference sequence). V was pared by 5 bases and J by 5 bases, with 15 bases between. The CDR3 consists of 14 residues. CDR3 sequence reads: CASSPRGSAETQYF. CDR3 sequence (DNA): TGTGCCAGCAGCCCTAGGGGTTCGGCGGAGACCCAGTACTTC.

This clonotype was detected ten times or more. This chain joins TRBV6-2 or TRBV6-3 and TRBJ2-1, with 9 bases that match TRBD1. The CDR3 is made up of 15 amino acids. V shed 6 bases, J shed 9 bases, and the junction held 12 bases outside the gene matches. The germline V gene has CDR1 MNHEY and CDR2 SVGEGT. DNA of the CDR3: TGTGCCAGCAGAAGAACGGGACAGGGTCCAGGTGAGCAGTTCTTC. Translation gives CASRRTGQGPGEQFF.

This clonotype was detected a few times. The CDR3 nucleotides read TGTGCCAGTAGTATAGGTACTAAACCCCAGCATTTT. It specifies CASSIGTKPQHF. The chain combines TRBV19 with TRBJ1-5, with D unclear. The germline gives CDR1 LNHDA, CDR2 SQIVND (reference sequence). There are 12 residues in the CDR3. V gave up 1 base and J gave up 10 bases, with 8 bases separating them.